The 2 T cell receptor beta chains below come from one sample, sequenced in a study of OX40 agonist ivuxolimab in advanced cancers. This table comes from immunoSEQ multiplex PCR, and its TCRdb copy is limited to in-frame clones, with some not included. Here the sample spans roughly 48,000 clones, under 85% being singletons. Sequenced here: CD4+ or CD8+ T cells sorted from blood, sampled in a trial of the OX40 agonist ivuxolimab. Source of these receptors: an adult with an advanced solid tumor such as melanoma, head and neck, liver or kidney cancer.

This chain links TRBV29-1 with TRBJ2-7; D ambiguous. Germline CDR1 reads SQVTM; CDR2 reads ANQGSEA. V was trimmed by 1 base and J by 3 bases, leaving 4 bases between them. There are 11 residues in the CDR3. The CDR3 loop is CSVEVSYEQYF. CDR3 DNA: TGCAGCGTTGAAGTTAGCTACGAGCAGTACTTC.

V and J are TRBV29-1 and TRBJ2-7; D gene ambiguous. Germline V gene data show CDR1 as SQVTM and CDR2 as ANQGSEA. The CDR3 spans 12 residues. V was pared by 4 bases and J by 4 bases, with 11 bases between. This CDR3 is CSVVTNEYEQYF. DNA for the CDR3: TGCAGCGTTGTGACGAATGAATACGAGCAGTACTTC.